This TCR beta chain was sequenced for a study of beta chain features in type 1 diabetes. The whole isolated RNA underwent reverse transcription, so sequencing captured expressed TCRB transcripts. TCRdb keeps only in-frame clones here, not all; method: immunoSEQ multiplex PCR. The data contain about 280,000 clones, about 15% of them seen just once; the ten biggest clones take up approximately 0.015%. The CDR3 has 15 amino acids. Trimming took 5 bases from V and 5 from J; bases not matched to a gene: 10. CDR1 and CDR2 (germline): SGHKS, YYEKEE (reference sequence). Points from the study as a whole: Shortening that was moderate but significant affected the TCRB CDR3s of Type 1 diabetes patients in all four CD4+ subsets. Researchers reported that naive, central memory and Treg TCRB repertoires appeared more similar in patients than in healthy donors.

About this clone itself: The antigen is undetermined.

The sequence came from a man aged 18 to 29 with type 1 diabetes. The chain carries TRBV5-5 and TRBJ2-3; 8 positions agree with TRBD2. The sequenced sample consisted of naive CD4+ T cells from blood. For the CDR3, the DNA is TGTGCCAGCAGTTCTGGACTAGCAGGAGGAGATACGCAGTATTTT. Amino acids: CASSSGLAGGDTQYF.